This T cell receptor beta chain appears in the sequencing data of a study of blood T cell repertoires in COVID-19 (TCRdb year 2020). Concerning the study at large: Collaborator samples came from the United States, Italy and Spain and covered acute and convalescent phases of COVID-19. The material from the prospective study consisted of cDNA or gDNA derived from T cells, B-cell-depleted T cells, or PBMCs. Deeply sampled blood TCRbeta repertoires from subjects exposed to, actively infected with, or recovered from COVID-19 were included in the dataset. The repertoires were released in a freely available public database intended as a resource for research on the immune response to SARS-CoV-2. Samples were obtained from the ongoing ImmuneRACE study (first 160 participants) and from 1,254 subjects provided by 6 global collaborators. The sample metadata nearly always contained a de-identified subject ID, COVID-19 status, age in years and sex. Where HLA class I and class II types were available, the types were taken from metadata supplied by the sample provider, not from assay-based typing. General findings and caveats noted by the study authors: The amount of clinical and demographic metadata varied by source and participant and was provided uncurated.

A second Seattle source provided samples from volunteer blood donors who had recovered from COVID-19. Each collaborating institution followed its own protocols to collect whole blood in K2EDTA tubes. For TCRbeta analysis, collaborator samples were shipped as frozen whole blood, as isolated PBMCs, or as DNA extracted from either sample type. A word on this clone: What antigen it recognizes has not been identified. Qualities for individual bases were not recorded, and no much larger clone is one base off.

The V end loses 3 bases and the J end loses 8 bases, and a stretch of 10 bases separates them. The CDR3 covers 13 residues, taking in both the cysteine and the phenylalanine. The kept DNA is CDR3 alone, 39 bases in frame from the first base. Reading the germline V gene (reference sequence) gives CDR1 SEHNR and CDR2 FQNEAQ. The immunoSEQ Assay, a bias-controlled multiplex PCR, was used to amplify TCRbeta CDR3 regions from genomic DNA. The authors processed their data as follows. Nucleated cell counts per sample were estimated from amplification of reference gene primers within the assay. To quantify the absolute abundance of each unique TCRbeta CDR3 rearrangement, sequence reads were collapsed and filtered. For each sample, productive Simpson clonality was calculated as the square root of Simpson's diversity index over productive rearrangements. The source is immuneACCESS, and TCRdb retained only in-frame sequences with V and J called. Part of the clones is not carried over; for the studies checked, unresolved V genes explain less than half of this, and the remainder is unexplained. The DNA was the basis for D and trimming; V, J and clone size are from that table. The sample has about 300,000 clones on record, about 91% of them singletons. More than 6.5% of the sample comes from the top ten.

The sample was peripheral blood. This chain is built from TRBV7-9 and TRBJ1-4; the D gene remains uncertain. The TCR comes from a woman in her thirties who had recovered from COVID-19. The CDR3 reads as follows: CASSLADTEKLFF. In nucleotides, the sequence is TGTGCCAGCAGCTTGGCGGATACCGAAAAACTGTTTTTT.